This T cell receptor (beta chain) was captured by sequencing in a study of T cells in localized non-small cell lung cancer. V gave up 2 bases and J gave up 6 bases, with 14 bases separating them. The CDR3 is 14 amino acids. Germline CDR1 reads SGHRS; CDR2 reads YFSETQ. The method was immunoSEQ multiplex PCR; TCRdb's version includes in-frame clones alone and lacks a portion of them. The table has about 59,000 clones, 80% to 95% seen once. Whole-study findings and limits: When the top 100 tumor clones were examined, a median about 60 of them also appeared in the adjacent lung, which was paired and uninvolved.

Details on this clone: What it binds is unknown.

This receptor was obtained from a man aged 40-75 years with stage I lung adenocarcinoma. The V gene is TRBV5-1, the J gene TRBJ1-1; D unclear. This sample comprised peripheral blood, obtained before any cancer treatment. CDR3 region: CASSLVTMSSEAFF. CDR3 coding DNA: TGCGCCAGCAGCTTAGTCACTATGAGTTCTGAAGCTTTCTTT.